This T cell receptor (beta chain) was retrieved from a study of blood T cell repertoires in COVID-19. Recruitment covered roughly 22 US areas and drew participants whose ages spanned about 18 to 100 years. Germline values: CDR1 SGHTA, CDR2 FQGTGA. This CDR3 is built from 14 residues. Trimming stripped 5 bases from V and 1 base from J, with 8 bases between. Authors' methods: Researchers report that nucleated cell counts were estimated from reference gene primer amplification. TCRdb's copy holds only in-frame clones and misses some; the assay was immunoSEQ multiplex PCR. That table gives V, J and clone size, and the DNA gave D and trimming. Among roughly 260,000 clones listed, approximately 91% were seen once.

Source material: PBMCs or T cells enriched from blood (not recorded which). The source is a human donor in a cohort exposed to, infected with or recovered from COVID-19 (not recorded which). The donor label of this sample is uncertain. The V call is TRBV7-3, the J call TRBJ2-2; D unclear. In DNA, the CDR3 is TGTGCCAGCAGCCCCTCCGGGAACACCGGGGAGCTGTTTTTT. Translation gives CASSPSGNTGELFF. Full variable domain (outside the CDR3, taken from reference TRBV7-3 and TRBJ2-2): GAGVSQTPSNKVTEKGKYVELRCDPISGHTALYWYRQSLGQGPEFLIYFQGTGAADDSGLPNDRFFAVRPEGSVSTLKIQRTERGDSAVYLCASSPSGNTGELFFGEGSRLTVL.